The clone carrying this TCR beta chain appeared a few times. As yet, its antigen is unknown. This sample is part of a study of T-cell reconstitution after alpha-beta-depleted transplantation in children. General study findings and limits: T-cell counts and diversity were attributed mostly to newly produced T cells one year after transplant.

This CDR3 region has 13 residues. CDR1 is SGHRS and CDR2 is YFSETQ in the germline V gene. Trimming took 5 bases from V and 2 from J, leaving 10 bases between them. Unique molecular identifiers tagged the TCRbeta library. MiXCR, run by TCRdb on the PCR reads, gives a single entry per CDR3 protein. The repertoire has about 540,000 distinct CDR3 sequences, 27% of them found once; the top ten carry under 45%. The clonotype originates from a boy in the first two years of life with Wiskott-Aldrich syndrome, due to receive a stem cell transplant. The V gene is TRBV5-1, the J gene TRBJ1-2; D call uncertain. The sample consisted of PBMCs, taken before TCRalphabeta/CD19-depleted stem cell transplant. This chain's CDR3 is CASRQEPNYGYTF. The CDR3 nucleotides are TGCGCCAGCAGGCAGGAGCCAAACTATGGCTACACCTTC.